The clone carrying this T cell receptor (beta chain) appeared a single time. The sample contains more than one DNA sequence encoding this CDR3. The record originates from a study of shared clonotypes between healthy human individuals. Background on the study: Three plates were used per donor for CD4 naive, three for CD4 memory, two for CD8 naive and one for CD8 memory.

The investigators split CD4+ cells into a CD45RA+ naive subset and a CD45RA-negative memory subset. Only in-frame clones appear in the TCRdb table, and some are missing; sequencing was by immunoSEQ multiplex PCR. Here the sample spans 500,000 to 550,000 clones, roughly 95% being singletons. Germline assignment: CDR1 SGHRS and CDR2 YFSETQ. The CDR3 consists of 13 residues. Trimming stripped 0 bases from V and 10 bases from J, with 8 bases between. The clonotype was recovered from a woman aged 25 to 39 in good health. This sequence joins TRBV5-1 and TRBJ1-6; D gene unclear. The sequenced sample consisted of naive CD4+ T cells sorted from blood. The sample's subset: CD45RA+ positively selected. DNA for the CDR3: TGCGCCAGCAGCTTGGCCGGTCGGTCACCCCTCCACTTT. Translating gives CASSLAGRSPLHF.